The rows below give T cell receptor beta chains drawn from one sample of a study of T cell clonotyping in hematopoietic cell transplantation. The method was immunoSEQ multiplex PCR; TCRdb's version includes in-frame clones alone and lacks a portion of them. The repertoire holds 10,000 to 15,000 clones, with approximately 70% as singletons. The sequencing here drew on peripheral blood mononuclear cells, taken 180 days after allogeneic stem cell transplant. These receptors were taken from a male patient over 55 who had an allogeneic stem cell transplant from an unrelated donor, so the T cells may come from the graft donor. Some clones in this sample may be carry-over from other donors' samples. The CDR3 runs from the conserved cysteine through the conserved F or W. D genes are given only for firm matches. Expanded clones are given a class, and other clones once, few, many or no size at all.

-	-	TRBV30	TRBJ1-1	TGTGCCTGGACCGGTGGGTCGGGCACTGAAGCTTTCTTT	CAWTGGSGTEAFF
-	few	TRBV15	TRBJ1-2	TGTGCCACCAGCAGAGATAAGGGGACGGACTATGGCTACACCTTC	CATSRDKGTDYGYTF
-	-	TRBV28	TRBJ1-5	TGTGCCAGCAGTTTAGGCTCTTATAGCAATCAGCCCCAGCATTTT	CASSLGSYSNQPQHF
TRBD2	-	TRBV28	TRBJ2-7	TGTGCCAGCAGTTTATCCCTAGCGGGGGTCGCCTACGAGCAGTACTTC	CASSLSLAGVAYEQYF
TRBD1	-	TRBV19	TRBJ1-5	TGTGCCAGTATGAGACAGGGTTGGAATCAGCCCCAGCATTTT	CASMRQGWNQPQHF
-	-	TRBV7-2	TRBJ2-2	TGTGCCAGCAGCCTCCAAATTGCCGAGGAGCTGTTTTTT	CASSLQIAEELFF
TRBD1	-	TRBV11-3	TRBJ2-7	TGTGCCAGCAGCTTACGATCAGGACAGGGCTACGAGCAGTACTTC	CASSLRSGQGYEQYF
-	-	TRBV5-6	TRBJ1-2	TGTGCCAGCAGCTTGATCGGGGCCTCATATGGCCACACCTTC	CASSLIGASYGHTF
-	-	TRBV29-1	TRBJ2-7	TGCAGCGTGGGGGTTACCTACGAGCAGTACTTC	CSVGVTYEQYF
-	medium-sized	TRBV19	TRBJ2-7	TGTGCCAGTAGTATTGGATTAAACTCCTACGAGCAGTACTTC	CASSIGLNSYEQYF